This TCR beta chain was obtained from a study of identifying expanded T cells in peripheral blood. Regarding the study as a whole: About 1.2 clones differed between technical replicates, versus about 15 and 19 over time. Approximately 2-week clone count variance significantly increased as total template count grew.

Healthy donors had no documented immune events, such as infections, while sampled. TCRdb's copy holds only in-frame clones and misses some; the assay was immunoSEQ multiplex PCR. The profile shows around 100,000 clones, approximately 89% of them singletons. Looked up from germline, CDR1 is MNHEY and CDR2 is SMNVEV (reference sequence). V was shortened by 0 bases and J by 4 bases, with 12 bases between the two germline ends. CDR3 size: 15 residues. Details on this clone: Its antigen remains unknown.

The rearrangement links TRBV27 to TRBJ2-5, with D tentatively TRBD2 (7 bases). The sequenced sample was blood. This TCR was recovered from a person aged 18 to 70 in good health. CDR3 nucleotides: TGTGCCAGCAGTTTATCGGGGGGGGCCCCAGAGACCCAGTACTTC. Translating it yields CASSLSGGAPETQYF.